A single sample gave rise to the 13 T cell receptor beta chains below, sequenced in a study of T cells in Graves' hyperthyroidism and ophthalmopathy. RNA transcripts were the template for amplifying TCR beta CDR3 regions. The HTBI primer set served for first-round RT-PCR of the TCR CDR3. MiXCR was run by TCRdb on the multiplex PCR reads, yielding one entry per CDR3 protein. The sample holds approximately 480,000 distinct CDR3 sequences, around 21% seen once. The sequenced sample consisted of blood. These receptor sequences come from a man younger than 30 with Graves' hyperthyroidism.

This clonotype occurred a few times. In DNA, the CDR3 is TGTGCCAGCACCGCAGGCTCTGGAAACACCATATATTTT. Translating it yields CASTAGSGNTIYF. The rearrangement joins TRBV6-1 to TRBJ1-3; D unclear. The V end was cut by 7 bases, the J end by 0 bases, with 7 bases between. The length of the CDR3 is 13 residues. CDR1 is MNHNS, CDR2 SASEGT, per germline.

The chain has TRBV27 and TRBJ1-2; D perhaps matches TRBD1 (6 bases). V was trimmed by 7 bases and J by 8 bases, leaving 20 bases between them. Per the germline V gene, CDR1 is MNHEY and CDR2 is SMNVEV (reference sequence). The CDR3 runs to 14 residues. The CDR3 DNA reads TGTGCCAGCACTTCAGCCGGGACACCCAAGGGCTACACCTTC. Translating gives CASTSAGTPKGYTF.

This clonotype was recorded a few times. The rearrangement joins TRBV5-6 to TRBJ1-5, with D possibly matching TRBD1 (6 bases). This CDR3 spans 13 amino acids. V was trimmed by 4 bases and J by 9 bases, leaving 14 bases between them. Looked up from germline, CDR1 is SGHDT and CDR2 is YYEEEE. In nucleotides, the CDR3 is TGTGCCAGCAGCCAACAGGGTCTTCGGCCCCAGCATTTT. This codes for CASSQQGLRPQHF.

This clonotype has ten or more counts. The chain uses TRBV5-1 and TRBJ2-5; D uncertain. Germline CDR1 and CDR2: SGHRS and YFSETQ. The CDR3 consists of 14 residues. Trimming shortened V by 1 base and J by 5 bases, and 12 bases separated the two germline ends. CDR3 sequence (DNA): TGCGCCAGCAGCTTGATCGGCAGTCGGGAGACCCAGTACTTC. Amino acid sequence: CASSLIGSRETQYF.

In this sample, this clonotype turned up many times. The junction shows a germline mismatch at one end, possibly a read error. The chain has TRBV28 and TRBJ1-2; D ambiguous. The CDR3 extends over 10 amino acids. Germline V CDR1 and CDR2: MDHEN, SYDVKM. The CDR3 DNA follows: TGTGCCAGCAGGAAAGAGAGGTTATTCTTC. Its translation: CASRKERLFF.

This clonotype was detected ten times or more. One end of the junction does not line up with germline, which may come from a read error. The CDR3 DNA is TGTGCCAGCAGTGACTCCCGACTAGCCGGGGAGCTGTTTTTT. Encoded protein: CASSDSRLAGELFF. The rearrangement joins TRBV6-5 to TRBJ2-2, with D tentatively TRBD2 (6 bases). There are 14 residues in the CDR3. Germline CDR1 and CDR2: MNHEY and SVGAGI.

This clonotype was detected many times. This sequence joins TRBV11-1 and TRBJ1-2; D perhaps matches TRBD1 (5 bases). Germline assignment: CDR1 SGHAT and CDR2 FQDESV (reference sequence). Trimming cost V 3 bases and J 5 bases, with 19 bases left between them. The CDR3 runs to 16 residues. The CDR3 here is CASSFAEAGSRYGYTF. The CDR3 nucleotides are TGTGCCAGCAGCTTTGCGGAGGCAGGGAGTAGGTATGGCTACACCTTC.

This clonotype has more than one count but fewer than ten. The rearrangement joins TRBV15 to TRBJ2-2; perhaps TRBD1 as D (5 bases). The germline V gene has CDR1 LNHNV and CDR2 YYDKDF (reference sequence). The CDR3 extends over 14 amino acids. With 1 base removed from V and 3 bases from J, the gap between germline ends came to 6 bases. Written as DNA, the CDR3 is TGTGCCACCAGCAGAGCCAGGGACACCGGGGAGCTGTTTTTT. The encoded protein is CATSRARDTGELFF.

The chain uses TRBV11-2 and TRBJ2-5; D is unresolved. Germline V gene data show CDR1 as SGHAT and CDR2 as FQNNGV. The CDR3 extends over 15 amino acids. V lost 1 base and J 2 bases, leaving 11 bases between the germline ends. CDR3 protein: CASSLVRLRQETQYF. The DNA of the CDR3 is TGTGCCAGCAGCTTAGTTCGGCTAAGGCAAGAGACCCAGTACTTC.

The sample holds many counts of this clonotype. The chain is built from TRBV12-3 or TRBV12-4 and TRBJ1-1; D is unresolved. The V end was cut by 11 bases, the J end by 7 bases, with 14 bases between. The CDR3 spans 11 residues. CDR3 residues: CALRRGGEAFF. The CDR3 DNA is TGTGCCCTTAGGCGAGGCGGTGAAGCTTTCTTT.

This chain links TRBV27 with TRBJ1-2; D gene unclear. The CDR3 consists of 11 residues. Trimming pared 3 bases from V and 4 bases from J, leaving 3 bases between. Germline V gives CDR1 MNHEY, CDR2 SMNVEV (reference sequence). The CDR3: CASSLPYGYTF. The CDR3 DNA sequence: TGTGCCAGCAGTTTGCCCTATGGCTACACCTTC.

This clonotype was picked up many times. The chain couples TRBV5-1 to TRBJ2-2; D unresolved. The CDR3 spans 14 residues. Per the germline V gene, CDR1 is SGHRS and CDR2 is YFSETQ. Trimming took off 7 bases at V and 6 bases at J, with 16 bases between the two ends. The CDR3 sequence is CASLSPSGAGELFF. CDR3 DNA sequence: TGCGCCAGCCTAAGTCCGTCTGGCGCCGGGGAGCTGTTTTTT. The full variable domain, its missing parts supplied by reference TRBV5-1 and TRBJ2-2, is KAGVTQTPRYLIKTRGQQVTLSCSPISGHRSVSWYQQTPGQGLQFLFEYFSETQRNKGNFPGRFSGRQFSNSRSEMNVSTLELGDSALYLCASLSPSGAGELFFGEGSRLTVL.

CDR3 sequence reads: CASSLGSLYEQYF. DNA for the CDR3: TGTGCCAGCAGTTTAGGGTCCCTCTACGAGCAGTACTTC. The rearrangement joins TRBV12-3 or TRBV12-4 to TRBJ2-7; D is unclear. V was pared by 1 base and J by 3 bases, with 7 bases between. The CDR3 totals 13 residues.